The 17 T cell receptor beta chains reported below all come from one sample, sequenced in a study of siplizumab effects on memory and regulatory T cells. Clones were sequenced by immunoSEQ multiplex PCR, and TCRdb holds only the in-frame ones, with some missing. The profile shows under 100,000 clones, 87% of them singletons. The sample taken for sequencing was Tregs sorted from blood. These receptors were obtained from a human donor in good health.

The chain has TRBV21-1 and TRBJ1-1; TRBD1 was called by the table and not checked on the DNA. TRBV21-1 is recorded as a pseudogene. The CDR3 spans 16 residues. CDR3 in amino acids: CASSKGDQGLCTEAFF. CDR3 nucleotide sequence: TGTGCCAGCAGCAAAGGGGATCAGGGATTATGCACTGAAGCTTTCTTT.

The chain is built from TRBV9 and TRBJ1-4; D is possibly TRBD1 (6 bases). The germline gives CDR1 SGDLS, CDR2 YYNGEE. V was cut by 5 bases and J by 5 bases, with 19 bases left in between. This CDR3 comprises 16 residues. The DNA of the CDR3 is TGTGCCAGCAGTAGAGGGGGGCGCGTAGGAAATGAAAAACTGTTTTTT. This gives the protein CASSRGGRVGNEKLFF.

V and J are TRBV7-3 and TRBJ2-3; the match to TRBD2 covers 13 bases. The CDR3 covers 16 residues. V lost 1 base and J lost 3; bases outside the gene matches: 1. CDR1 and CDR2 (germline): SGHTA, FQGTGA. The CDR3 DNA reads TGTGCCAGCAGCTTAAGGACTAGCGGGGGAACAGATACGCAGTATTTT. The encoded protein is CASSLRTSGGTDTQYF.

The V call is TRBV28, the J call TRBJ1-4, with D possibly matching TRBD1 (6 bases). Germline V gives CDR1 MDHEN, CDR2 SYDVKM. Trimming cost V 3 bases and J 8 bases, with 22 bases left between them. The CDR3 is made up of 17 amino acids. For the CDR3, the DNA is TGTGCCAGCAGTTTCCTCGGCAGGGGCCGAGCGGGGGAAAAACTGTTTTTT. This translates into CASSFLGRGRAGEKLFF. Looking up the rest from reference TRBV28 and TRBJ1-4 gives the full variable domain: DVKVTQSSRYLVKRTGEKVFLECVQDMDHENMFWYRQDPGLGLRLIYFSYDVKMKEKGDIPEGYSVSREKKERFSLILESASTNQTSMYLCASSFLGRGRAGEKLFFGSGTQLSVL.

This rearrangement joins TRBV15 to TRBJ2-2; D tentatively reads TRBD1 or TRBD2 (5 bases each). Germline CDR1 and CDR2: LNHNV and YYDKDF (reference sequence). The CDR3 is 14 amino acids. Deletions cut 0 bases from V and 5 bases from J, with 7 bases between. As DNA, the CDR3 is TGTGCCACCAGCAGAGATTGGGGGACCGGGGAGCTGTTTTTT. Its protein is CATSRDWGTGELFF.

The chain joins TRBV15 to TRBJ2-7; D not certain. Trimming stripped 0 bases from V and 3 bases from J, with 3 bases between. Per the germline V gene, CDR1 is LNHNV and CDR2 is YYDKDF (reference sequence). The CDR3 contains 12 residues. CDR3 DNA sequence: TGTGCCACCAGCAGAGAAAGCTACGAGCAGTACTTC. As protein: CATSRESYEQYF.

V and J are TRBV18 and TRBJ2-7; tentatively, D is TRBD1 or TRBD2 (5 bases each). V shed 1 base and J shed 0 bases, with 13 bases lying between them. CDR1 and CDR2 (germline): KGHSH, LQKENI. This CDR3 is 16 amino acids long. The chain's CDR3 is CASSPLSEGRSYEQYF. The DNA of the CDR3 is TGTGCCAGCTCACCACTTTCCGAGGGACGCTCCTACGAGCAGTACTTC.

This clone was picked up one time. The genes are TRBV5-4 and TRBJ1-1; 8 bases align to TRBD1. Germline assignment: CDR1 SGHNT and CDR2 YYREEE (reference sequence). After removal of 4 bases from V and 1 base from J, the junction contained 9 bases not matched to a gene. This CDR3 contains 16 residues. The CDR3 DNA follows: TGTGCCAGCAGCCCTAGGGACAGGCCTCCGAACACTGAAGCTTTCTTT. Translation gives CASSPRDRPPNTEAFF.

The rearrangement links TRBV18 to TRBJ1-2, with 7 bases matching TRBD1. The CDR3 contains 15 residues. Looked up from germline, CDR1 is KGHSH and CDR2 is LQKENI. The ends lost 4 bases at V and 8 bases at J; junction bases unmatched: 13. The CDR3 loop is CASSRETGPGGGYTF. Here the CDR3 DNA reads TGTGCCAGCTCACGAGAGACAGGGCCCGGAGGCGGCTACACCTTC.

This chain links TRBV19 with TRBJ2-7; D unclear. This CDR3 is 14 amino acids long. Per germline, CDR1 LNHDA and CDR2 SQIVND (reference sequence). V was clipped by 4 bases and J by 0 bases, with 10 bases between them. The CDR3 DNA reads TGTGCCAGTAGTAGTCGGCCCCACTCCTACGAGCAGTACTTC. Protein sequence: CASSSRPHSYEQYF.

The chain employs TRBV7-2 and TRBJ2-2, with TRBD2 identical over 9 bases. The CDR3 contains 17 residues. CDR1 is SGHTA and CDR2 is FQGNSA in the germline V gene. J lost 3 bases, V lost 6 bases, and 11 bases had no gene match. CDR3 DNA sequence: TGTGCCAGCAGTCCGAGCCGAGCGGGGGGTTACACCGGGGAGCTGTTTTTT. It translates to CASSPSRAGGYTGELFF.

The chain employs TRBV5-4 and TRBJ2-7, with a tentative D call TRBD2 (6 bases). CDR1 is SGHNT, CDR2 YYREEE, per germline (reference sequence). Trimming took off 4 bases at V and 2 bases at J, with 13 bases between the two ends. CDR3 size: 14 residues. CDR3 amino acids: CASSHPGTPYEQYF. In DNA, the CDR3 is TGTGCCAGCAGCCACCCCGGGACTCCCTACGAGCAGTACTTC.

The chain combines TRBV10-3 with TRBJ1-2; maybe TRBD1 (5 bases). The V end lost 6 bases, the J end lost 8 bases, and 19 bases lay between the germline ends. The CDR3 runs 14 residues. CDR1 is ENHRY, CDR2 SYGVKD, per germline. The CDR3 protein is CAIRRDSTMGGYTF. CDR3 bases: TGTGCCATCAGGAGAGACAGTACGATGGGAGGCTACACCTTC.

The V and J genes are TRBV15 and TRBJ2-5; a weak D match, TRBD2 (7 bases). V was trimmed by 3 bases and J by 1 base, leaving 12 bases between them. Germline values: CDR1 LNHNV, CDR2 YYDKDF (reference sequence). The CDR3 is 15 amino acids. CDR3 in DNA: TGTGCCACCAGCAGGGGGGGGCTGGGCCAAGAGACCCAGTACTTC. It encodes CATSRGGLGQETQYF.

The chain combines TRBV7-2 with TRBJ1-6, with D hard to call. The CDR3 has 15 amino acids. Germline V gene data show CDR1 as SGHTA and CDR2 as FQGNSA. Trimming took 1 base from V and 6 from J, leaving 10 bases between them. CDR3: CASSLVRTGNSPLHF. CDR3 DNA sequence: TGTGCCAGCAGCTTAGTTCGGACCGGTAATTCACCCCTCCACTTT.

The chain is built from TRBV28 and TRBJ1-2; D is uncertain. V lost 0 bases and J 1 base, leaving 6 bases between the germline ends. CDR1 MDHEN and CDR2 SYDVKM come from the germline V gene. The CDR3 covers 14 residues. The CDR3 nucleotides are TGTGCCAGCAGTTTATGGGGAAATAACTATGGCTACACCTTC. Protein sequence: CASSLWGNNYGYTF.

J is TRBJ2-7 and V is TRBV6-5; D ambiguous. With 0 bases removed from V and 1 base from J, the gap between germline ends came to 7 bases. The CDR3 is 14 amino acids. Germline V gives CDR1 MNHEY, CDR2 SVGAGI. The CDR3 nucleotides are TGTGCCAGCAGTTACTCGACGGTATCCTACGAGCAGTACTTC. Protein sequence: CASSYSTVSYEQYF.